These T cell receptor beta chains were read from a single sample in a study of blood T cells in healthy people across ages. In TCRdb, the 5' RACE reads were re-called with MiXCR into one record per CDR3 protein. Seen here are hundreds of thousands of distinct CDR3 sequences, about 51% observed once, and the top ten hold about 14%. The sequenced material came from blood. The receptors were sampled from a woman older than 75 in good health. CDR3s include the opening cysteine and the closing phenylalanine or tryptophan. The order of the fields is V gene, D gene, J gene, clone size, CDR3 protein, CDR3 DNA. The D gene is left open where the match is weak. Rows give clone size only sometimes, using once, few, many, or a class for an expanded clone.

>TRBV12-3/TRBV12-4|TRBD1|TRBJ1-2|many
CASSLLQGGGGYTF
TGTGCCAGCAGTTTACTACAGGGGGGTGGTGGCTACACCTTC
>TRBV7-9|TRBD1|TRBJ1-4|NA
CASSSLRDRDEKLFF
TGTGCCAGCAGCTCCCTCCGGGACAGGGATGAAAAACTGTTTTTT
>TRBV29-1|NA|TRBJ1-1|NA
CSARQEPNTEAFF
TGCAGCGCCCGACAGGAGCCGAACACTGAAGCTTTCTTT
>TRBV12-3/TRBV12-4|NA|TRBJ1-1|NA
CASTLTNTEAFF
TGTGCCAGCACCCTCACGAACACTGAAGCTTTCTTT
>TRBV10-3|NA|TRBJ2-1|few
CAISSEGGARNEQFF
TGTGCCATCAGCTCGGAGGGGGGGGCCAGGAATGAGCAGTTCTTC
>TRBV4-1|NA|TRBJ1-2|NA
CASSQDPGWGYTF
TGCGCCAGCAGCCAAGACCCGGGTTGGGGCTACACCTTC
>TRBV6-5|NA|TRBJ1-1|many
CASYRVAGNTEAFF
TGTGCCAGCTACAGGGTCGCGGGGAACACTGAAGCTTTCTTT
>TRBV20-1|NA|TRBJ2-7|many
CSARLVGVYEQYF
TGCAGTGCCAGACTAGTCGGGGTTTACGAGCAGTACTTC
>TRBV6-1|NA|TRBJ1-1|NA
CASSEARQTEAFF
TGTGCCAGCAGTGAAGCAAGGCAGACTGAAGCTTTCTTT
>TRBV9|NA|TRBJ2-7|few
CASSVVGSSGEQYF
TGTGCCAGCAGCGTAGTGGGGTCTTCGGGCGAGCAGTACTTC
>TRBV6-4|TRBD2|TRBJ2-3|NA
CASKPGLEADTQYF
TGTGCCAGCAAACCGGGACTAGAGGCAGATACGCAGTATTTT
>TRBV9|NA|TRBJ2-1|NA
CASSPNLLSEQFF
TGTGCCAGCAGCCCCAATTTGTTAAGTGAGCAGTTCTTC
>TRBV6-1|NA|TRBJ2-5|NA
CARSESRAATQYF
TGTGCCCGCAGTGAAAGCAGGGCGGCGACCCAGTACTTC
>TRBV20-1|TRBD1|TRBJ1-2|NA
CSAPTGAIYGYTF
TGCAGTGCTCCGACAGGGGCCATCTATGGCTACACCTTC
>TRBV5-1|TRBD1|TRBJ1-1|few
CASSALTGRAEAFF
TGCGCCAGCAGCGCGTTGACAGGGCGGGCTGAAGCTTTCTTT
>TRBV14|NA|TRBJ2-2|NA
CASSQLGPASNTGELFF
TGTGCCAGCAGCCAACTGGGACCAGCCTCGAACACCGGGGAGCTGTTTTTT
>TRBV6-6|NA|TRBJ1-4|NA
CASSKDPTEKLFF
TGTGCCAGCAGTAAGGACCCAACTGAAAAACTGTTTTTT
>TRBV12-3/TRBV12-4|NA|TRBJ1-1|NA
CASSPQGSTEAFF
TGTGCCAGCAGTCCGCAGGGATCCACTGAAGCTTTCTTT
>TRBV4-1|NA|TRBJ2-7|NA
CASSQFALGRSRNNEQYF
TGCGCCAGCAGCCAATTCGCCTTGGGCAGGTCGAGGAACAATGAGCAGTACTTC
>TRBV2|NA|TRBJ2-5|once
CASSVAPVGETQYF
TGTGCCAGCAGTGTCGCCCCGGTGGGAGAGACCCAGTACTTC
>TRBV11-2|NA|TRBJ2-7|many
CASSFGQGSVEYF
NA
>TRBV18|NA|TRBJ2-6|NA
CASSSTVSGSNVPTF
TGTGCCAGCTCATCGACAGTTTCTGGGTCCAACGTCCCGACTTTC
>TRBV20-1|NA|TRBJ2-3|NA
CSALTPPTTDTQYF
TGCAGTGCTCTGACGCCCCCCACAACAGATACGCAGTATTTT
>TRBV5-1|NA|TRBJ2-5|NA
CAGSFWGDRGETQYF
TGCGCCGGCAGCTTCTGGGGGGACCGCGGGGAGACCCAGTACTTC
>TRBV2|NA|TRBJ2-2|NA
CASRLTETGELFF
TGTGCCAGCAGACTAACAGAAACCGGGGAGCTGTTTTTT
>TRBV6-2/TRBV6-3|TRBD2|TRBJ2-5|many
CASSYFMGTSGSETQYF
TGTGCCAGCAGTTATTTTATGGGGACTAGCGGTTCGGAGACCCAGTACTTC
>TRBV28|NA|TRBJ2-3|NA
CASSAPLHTDTQYF
TGTGCCAGCAGTGCTCCCCTCCACACAGATACGCAGTATTTT
>TRBV5-1|TRBD1|TRBJ2-5|many
CASSLTGGIQETQYF
TGCGCCAGCAGCTTGACAGGGGGGATCCAAGAGACCCAGTACTTC
>TRBV7-2|NA|TRBJ2-3|NA
CASSLGPPTDTQYF
TGTGCCAGCAGCTTAGGACCCCCTACAGATACGCAGTATTTT
>TRBV20-1|NA|TRBJ1-6|NA
CSAGAGVNSPLHF
TGCAGTGCTGGGGCGGGGGTGAATTCACCCCTCCACTTT
>TRBV12-3/TRBV12-4|NA|TRBJ2-3|NA
CASSLSYRADTQYF
TGTGCCAGCAGTTTGAGCTACAGAGCAGATACGCAGTATTTT
>TRBV27|NA|TRBJ2-7|few
CASSSEPTRDPYEQYF
TGTGCCAGCAGTTCCGAGCCAACTCGGGACCCCTACGAGCAGTACTTC
>TRBV6-5|NA|TRBJ2-7|NA
CASSKPGSYEQYF
TGTGCCAGCTCGAAGCCAGGGTCCTACGAGCAGTACTTC
>TRBV28|TRBD1|TRBJ1-1|few
CASSRTSGGLRDRKAFF
TGTGCCAGCAGCCGCACCTCAGGGGGCCTCAGGGACCGAAAAGCTTTCTTT
>TRBV9|NA|TRBJ2-5|NA
CASSDRTAQETQYF
TGTGCCAGCAGCGACCGGACAGCTCAAGAGACCCAGTACTTC
>TRBV20-1|NA|TRBJ2-5|once
CSAREPTRGKETQYF
TGCAGTGCTAGAGAGCCGACACGAGGGAAGGAGACCCAGTACTTC
>TRBV9|TRBD1|TRBJ2-1|NA
CASSDRDRSDEQFF
TGTGCCAGCAGCGACCGGGACAGGAGCGATGAGCAGTTCTTC
>TRBV10-3|NA|TRBJ2-6|NA
CAISESSSSGANVLTF
TGTGCCATCAGTGAGTCTAGCAGCTCTGGGGCCAACGTCCTGACTTTC
>TRBV12-3/TRBV12-4|NA|TRBJ1-1|NA
CASSLRGVSTEAFF
TGTGCCAGCAGTTTAAGGGGAGTCAGCACTGAAGCTTTCTTT
>TRBV5-1|TRBD1|TRBJ2-7|NA
CASSRPGQGIYEQYF
TGCGCCAGCAGCAGACCGGGACAGGGTATCTACGAGCAGTACTTC
>TRBV6-4|NA|TRBJ1-5|NA
CASSDGPGGQPQHF
TGTGCCAGCAGTGACGGGCCTGGGGGTCAGCCCCAGCATTTT
>TRBV10-3|NA|TRBJ2-1|NA
CAISDAGGTFDEQFF
TGTGCCATCAGTGACGCTGGCGGGACTTTCGATGAGCAGTTCTTC